These T cell receptor beta chains were read from a single sample in a study of vaccination and CD4 T cells after COVID-19. MiXCR was run by TCRdb on the PCR reads, yielding one entry per CDR3 protein. Seen here are under 15,000 distinct CDR3 sequences, approximately 58% observed once, and the top ten hold less than 15%. Their cognate antigens are unknown. Specimen: CD4+ T cells from blood, cultured in vitro. The receptors were sampled from a human donor who had recovered from COVID-19. The CDR3 runs from the conserved cysteine through the conserved F or W. The D gene is left open where the match is weak. Some rows have no size entry. The others give once, few or many, or a class for an expanded clone.

16,TRBJ2-5,few,TRBD2,TRBV6-5,TGTGCCAGCAGTTCTCTGACCGGGACTATCCAAGAGACCCAGTACTTC,CASSSLTGTIQETQYF
15,TRBJ1-1,.,.,TRBV28,TGTGCCAGCAGTGAAGACCGGTGGATGAACACTGAAGCTTTCTTT,CASSEDRWMNTEAFF
13,TRBJ1-6,.,TRBD1,TRBV20-1,TGCAGTGCTAGGGACAGGTTGGATTCACCCCTCCACTTT,CSARDRLDSPLHF
13,TRBJ2-3,.,.,TRBV5-5,TGTGCCAGCAGCTTTAGGGAAGGAGATACGCAGTATTTT,CASSFREGDTQYF
16,TRBJ2-1,.,TRBD2,TRBV15,TGTGCCACCAGCAGAGGGGGGACTAGCGGCTACAATGAGCAGTTCTTC,CATSRGGTSGYNEQFF
15,TRBJ2-7,.,.,TRBV20-1,TGCAGTGCTAGACCCCGGACTATTCCGAACTACGAGCAGTACTTC,CSARPRTIPNYEQYF
15,TRBJ2-3,.,TRBD1,TRBV15,TGTGCCACCAGCAGACCACAGGGGGCAACAGATACGCAGTATTTT,CATSRPQGATDTQYF
13,TRBJ2-5,.,.,TRBV25-1,TGTGCCAGCAGTGACGAAGGCGTGAGGACCCAGTACTTC,CASSDEGVRTQYF
14,TRBJ1-1,.,.,TRBV20-1,TGCAGTGCTCAGCGCAGGAGTGAAGGAGGTGAAGCTTTCTTT,CSAQRRSEGGEAFF
16,TRBJ1-2,once,TRBD1,TRBV19,TGTGCCAGTAATGCAGGGTGGACAGGGGATATCTATGGCTACACCTTC,CASNAGWTGDIYGYTF
12,TRBJ1-2,.,.,TRBV2,TGTGCCAGCAGTGAACAGAATTATGGCTACACCTTC,CASSEQNYGYTF
13,TRBJ1-2,.,TRBD1,TRBV7-2,TGTGCCAGCAGCCAGACAGGGTCCCACGGCTACACCTTC,CASSQTGSHGYTF
19,TRBJ1-5,.,.,TRBV6-8,TGTGCCAGCAGGACGGGCAGGGCCTCAAAAACGCCGAATCATCAGCCCCAGCATTTT,CASRTGRASKTPNHQPQHF
14,TRBJ1-3,.,TRBD1,TRBV28,TGTGCCAGCAGTTTGGGGACAGCTGGAAACACCATATATTTT,CASSLGTAGNTIYF
14,TRBJ1-5,few,.,TRBV6-1,TGTGCCAGCAGCCAAGGGTGGGGGGATCAGCCCCAGCATTTT,CASSQGWGDQPQHF
10,TRBJ2-7,.,.,TRBV20-1,TGCAGTGCTAGATTGGGGCAGAGGTACTTC,CSARLGQRYF
16,TRBJ2-2,few,TRBD2,TRBV20-1,TGCAGTGCTAGACCAGGGACTAGCGGGAGTGCCGGGGAGCTGTTTTTT,CSARPGTSGSAGELFF
15,TRBJ2-7,.,.,TRBV6-1,TGTGCCAGCAGTGAATCGGAGCTTGGGATCTACGAGCAGTACTTC,CASSESELGIYEQYF
15,TRBJ1-5,few,.,TRBV18,TGTGCCAGCTCAACTACAGGGCCGGGCAATCAGCCCCAGCATTTT,CASSTTGPGNQPQHF
13,TRBJ2-2,once,TRBD2,TRBV7-9,TGTGCCAGCCGCGGACTAGCGGCCGGGGAGCTGTTTTTT,CASRGLAAGELFF
19,TRBJ2-1,.,TRBD2,TRBV7-2,TGTGCCAGCAGTTTTCCCGATGGCCCTAGCGGGAGGCCAGGTAATGAGCAGTTCTTC,CASSFPDGPSGRPGNEQFF
15,TRBJ2-2,few,TRBD2,TRBV20-1,TGCAGTGCCCACCCGAGCGGGAGGCCCACCGGGGAGCTGTTTTTT,CSAHPSGRPTGELFF
16,TRBJ2-1,.,TRBD2,TRBV9,TGTGCCAGCAGCGTGAGCGGGAGGCAGTCCTACAATGAGCAGTTCTTC,CASSVSGRQSYNEQFF
13,TRBJ1-1,medium-sized,TRBD1,TRBV7-8,TGTGCCAGCAGCTTAACAGGGGGCACTGAAGCTTTCTTT,CASSLTGGTEAFF
14,TRBJ2-3,.,.,TRBV20-1,TGCAGTGCTCAACAGTCACTTACGTCTCAGCCCCAGTATTTT,CSAQQSLTSQPQYF
12,TRBJ1-1,.,.,TRBV5-5,TGTGCCAGCGACCTCGTAGGCACTGAAGCTTTCTTT,CASDLVGTEAFF
15,TRBJ1-5,.,TRBD1,TRBV18,TGTGCCAGCTCACAAGGACAGGGACACAATCAGCCCCAGCATTTT,CASSQGQGHNQPQHF
13,TRBJ2-2,.,.,TRBV2,TGTGCCAGCAGTGGAAAGACTAGCGGGGAGCTGTTTTTT,CASSGKTSGELFF
14,TRBJ2-3,.,.,TRBV6-2/TRBV6-3,TGTGCCAGCAGACCCGGACTCCACACAGATACGCAGTATTTT,CASRPGLHTDTQYF
13,TRBJ2-7,.,.,TRBV6-1,TGTGCCAGCAGTGAGGGCGTTGCCTACGAGCAGTACTTC,CASSEGVAYEQYF
13,TRBJ1-1,few,.,TRBV12-3/TRBV12-4,TGTGCCAGCAGTTTAGTCAGGAACACTGAAGCTTTCTTT,CASSLVRNTEAFF
14,TRBJ2-5,once,.,TRBV7-7,TGTGCCAGCAGCTTAAATCGGGGCGGGGAGACCCAGTACTTC,CASSLNRGGETQYF
14,TRBJ2-2,.,.,TRBV6-1,TGTGCCAGCATACCCAGGGCTGACACCGGGGAGCTGTTTTTT,CASIPRADTGELFF
14,TRBJ1-4,.,TRBD1,TRBV6-1,TGTGCCATGGGACAGGGAGGGGATAATGAAAAACTGTTTTTT,CAMGQGGDNEKLFF
15,TRBJ2-7,.,TRBD1,TRBV24-1,TGTGCCACCAGTCAAACAGGGGCGGCCTCCTACGAGCAGTACTTC,CATSQTGAASYEQYF
14,TRBJ1-1,once,TRBD1,TRBV20-1,TGCAGTGCTCCTCTGACAGGGGGTTTCACTGAAGCTTTCTTT,CSAPLTGGFTEAFF
18,TRBJ2-3,.,TRBD2,TRBV6-2/TRBV6-3,TGTGCCAGCAGTTACTCTATCTCTAGCGGGAGTCATGCAGATACGCAGTATTTT,CASSYSISSGSHADTQYF
12,TRBJ2-7,.,.,TRBV27,TGTGCCAGCTGGGGTGCAGGGAGGGAGCAGTACTTC,CASWGAGREQYF
13,TRBJ1-1,large,.,TRBV12-3/TRBV12-4,TGTGCCAGCAGCTTCCTACAAGGAGGGAGGGCTTTCTTT,CASSFLQGGRAFF
14,TRBJ2-7,.,TRBD2,TRBV30,TGTGCCTGGAGGGGACTAGCTGCATCCTACGAGCAGTACTTC,CAWRGLAASYEQYF
18,TRBJ2-1,.,.,TRBV24-1,TGTGCCACCAGTGACACCCTACGGGGCTTGAGCTCCTACAATGAGCAGTTCTTC,CATSDTLRGLSSYNEQFF
11,TRBJ1-2,.,.,TRBV21-1,TGTGCCAGCGGGGGACAACGGGGCTACACCTTC,CASGGQRGYTF
14,TRBJ1-5,.,TRBD1,TRBV12-3/TRBV12-4,TGTGCCAGCAGCCGATCAGGGGGTAATCAGCCCCAGCATTTT,CASSRSGGNQPQHF
18,TRBJ2-5,.,TRBD2,TRBV2,TGTGCCAGCAGTGGGCCCCCCCCGTTCGGGACTATACAAGAGACCCAGTACTTC,CASSGPPPFGTIQETQYF
15,TRBJ2-7,.,TRBD2,TRBV6-2/TRBV6-3,TGTGCCAGCAGTCCCCTAGCGGGAGGGCCGTACGAGCAGTACTTC,CASSPLAGGPYEQYF
13,TRBJ1-1,.,.,TRBV7-2,TGTGCCAGCAGCTCACAGAGAAACACTGAAGCTTTCTTT,CASSSQRNTEAFF